The sequence of this T cell receptor (beta chain) was determined in a study of PD-1 blockade in classical Hodgkin lymphoma. Broader study findings: Complete responders entered with baseline diversity on par with newly diagnosed patients, the results showed. The study reported lower baseline TCR diversity in newly diagnosed patients than in healthy donors. The CD4+ diversity rise by C4D1 was clearest in complete responders.

CDR1 and CDR2 (germline): SGHAT, FQDESV (reference sequence). Losses at the gene ends were 6 bases for V and 5 bases for J; bases not matched to a gene: 9. This CDR3 contains 15 residues. Comments on this clone: Its antigen remains unidentified.

TCRdb keeps only in-frame clones here, not all; method: immunoSEQ multiplex PCR. The data show fewer than 3,500 clones, approximately 70% seen once. The time point denotes: cycle 4 day 1 (C4D1), after more than 5 weeks of nivolumab. Each and every patient relapsed after autologous stem cell transplantation, and patients got differing brentuximab vedotin exposure. Magnetic depletion of non-target cells from thawed PBMCs yielded purified CD8+ T cells. The sequenced sample was CD8+ T cells from blood, obtained before the fourth cycle of nivolumab. The origin of this receptor is a human donor with classical Hodgkin lymphoma. This chain links TRBV11-1 with TRBJ2-2; 7 nucleotides align to TRBD2. The CDR3 region is CASSTTGRDTGELFF. CDR3 nucleotide sequence: TGTGCCAGCAGTACGACGGGGAGGGATACCGGGGAGCTGTTTTTT.